A single T cell receptor beta chain is shown here with its context. Germline CDR1 is MNHNS and CDR2 is SASEGT. The CDR3 contains 14 residues. The junction had 3 bases not matched to a gene; V was cut back by 1 base and J by 3 bases. This record comes from a study of control samples from healthy donors and cancer patients. The repertoire was sequenced with immunoSEQ multiplex PCR; TCRdb's copy has only in-frame clones and lacks some. The data contain tens of thousands of clones, roughly 95% of them singletons. The chain uses TRBV6-1 and TRBJ2-7; the match to TRBD1 covers 7 bases. The receptor was isolated from a woman under 30 in good health. Sequencing was done on a sample of blood. CDR3 bases: TGTGCCAGCAGTGAAGGGACAGGATTCTACGAGCAGTACTTC. Translating gives CASSEGTGFYEQYF.